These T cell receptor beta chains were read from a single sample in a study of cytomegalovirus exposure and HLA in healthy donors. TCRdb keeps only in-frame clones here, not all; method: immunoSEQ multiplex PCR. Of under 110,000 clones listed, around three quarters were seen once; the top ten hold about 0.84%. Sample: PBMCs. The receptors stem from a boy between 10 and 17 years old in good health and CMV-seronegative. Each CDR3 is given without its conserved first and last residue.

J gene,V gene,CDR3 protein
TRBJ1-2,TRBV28,ASSLVQGDYGYT
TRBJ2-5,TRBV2,ASSGGLAGTETQY
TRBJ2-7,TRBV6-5,ASSRGTSGTYEQY
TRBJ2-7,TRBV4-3,ASSQEKVHYEQY
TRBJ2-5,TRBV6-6,ASSYFAGNQETQY
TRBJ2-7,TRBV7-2,ASSFDGVDEQY
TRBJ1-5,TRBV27,AVTPPGGQPQH
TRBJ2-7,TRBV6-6,ASSPEGRHEQY
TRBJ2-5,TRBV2,ASLPGQGVRRETQY
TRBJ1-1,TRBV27,ASSLGAAGLTEAF
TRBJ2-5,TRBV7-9,ASSGQGLETQY
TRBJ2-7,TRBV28,ASSSPTSGRAYEQY
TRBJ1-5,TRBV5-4,ASSLGGARSNQPQH
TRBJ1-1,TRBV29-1,SADRLNTEAF
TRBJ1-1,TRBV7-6,ASSLGQGVTEAF
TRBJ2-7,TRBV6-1,ASRLAEAYEQY
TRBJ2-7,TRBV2,ASSVGQGHEQY
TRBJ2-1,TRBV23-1,ASSQLRLAVDNEQF
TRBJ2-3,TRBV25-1,ASSDASGTDTQY
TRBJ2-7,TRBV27,ASSFRVSSYEQY
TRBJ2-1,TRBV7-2,ASSLMFQTSSYNEQF
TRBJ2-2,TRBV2,ASSGDRVYTGELF
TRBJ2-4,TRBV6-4,ASSDSDRDIQY
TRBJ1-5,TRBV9,ASSDRGNQPQH
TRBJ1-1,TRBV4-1,ASSQNDGEGTEAF
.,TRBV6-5,ASSSKPGQGYEQY
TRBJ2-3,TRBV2,ASSAGGATTDTQY
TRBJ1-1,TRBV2,ASTLWELSTEAF
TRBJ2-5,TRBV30,AGTVAGGLRETQY
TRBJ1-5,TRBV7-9,ASSPGASNQPQH
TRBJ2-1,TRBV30,AWSDFSDNEQF
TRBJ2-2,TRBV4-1,ASSQGRQSKVGELF
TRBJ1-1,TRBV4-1,ASSRRLDLNTEAF
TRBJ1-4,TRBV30,ALNGGGEKLF
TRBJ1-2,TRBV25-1,ASRRRDGGQGYT
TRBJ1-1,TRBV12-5,ASGLVLGTATEAF
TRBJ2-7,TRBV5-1,ASSPLAGAGEQY
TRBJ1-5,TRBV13,ASSFYDSANNQPQH
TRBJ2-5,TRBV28,ASSLLGTSEETQY
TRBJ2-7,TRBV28,ASSYHPLGAEEQY
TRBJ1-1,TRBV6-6,ASRRGGNTEAF
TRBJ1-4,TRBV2,ASTVTGGNEKLF
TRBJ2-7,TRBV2,ASRTSGIYEQY
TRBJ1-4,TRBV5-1,ASSPLRDRANEKLF
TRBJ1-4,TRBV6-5,ASSLSGADSEKLF
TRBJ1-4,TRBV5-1,ASSLWGQMGEKLF
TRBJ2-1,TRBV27,ASSLGPGQGSDEQF
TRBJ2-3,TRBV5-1,ASSVPKRSPTDTQY
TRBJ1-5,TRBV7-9,ASSLEGAPWEPQH
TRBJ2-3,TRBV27,ASSSDRVTDTQY
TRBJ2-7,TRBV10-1,ASSAVLAGGEQY
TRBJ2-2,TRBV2,ASSSPSGANTGELF
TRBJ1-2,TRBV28,ASSLSGAGLYGYT
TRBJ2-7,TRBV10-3,AILKGQGNYEQY
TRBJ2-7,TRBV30,AWTPRTSGSPRSGSYEQY
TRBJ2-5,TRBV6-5,ASSFTGRPDETQY
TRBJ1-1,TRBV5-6,ASSPPGRGAAF
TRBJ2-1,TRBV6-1,ASVTGGTGGYEQF
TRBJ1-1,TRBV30,AWSGQGRNYMNTEAF